Listed below are T cell receptor beta chains from one sample, sequenced in a study of T-cell memory formation after mild COVID-19. TCRdb re-called the 5' RACE reads through MiXCR, storing one row per CDR3 protein. Of under 700,000 distinct CDR3 sequences listed, around 21% are singletons. Material for sequencing was PBMCs or a T cell subset sorted from them (not recorded which). The receptors were gathered from an adult woman who had mild COVID-19 (a few samples of this study predate the infection). Cell type and time point are not known. Both conserved end residues are part of each CDR3. A D gene is named only where the DNA matches it firmly. Expanded clones get a size class; other rows say once, few or many, or leave the size out.

>TRBV9|TRBD1|TRBJ2-5|NA
TGTGCCAGCAGCGTAGCAGCAGGGGGCAAGCGAGAGACCCAGTACTTC
CASSVAAGGKRETQYF
>TRBV5-5|NA|TRBJ2-1|NA
TGTGCCAGCAGCTTGGGGGTGGGTCTTTGGAGTCACAATGAGCAGTTCTTC
CASSLGVGLWSHNEQFF
>TRBV6-5|NA|TRBJ1-6|few
TGTGCCAGCAGTTATGAGGCCAATCCCCGGGCTTCACCCCTCCACTTT
CASSYEANPRASPLHF
>TRBV20-1|NA|TRBJ2-5|few
TGCAGTGCTAGAGTCGTTCTCCCTGACTATACCCAGTACTTC
CSARVVLPDYTQYF
>TRBV2|NA|TRBJ1-1|few
TGTGCCAGCGTGGGGCAGGGGCGGACTGAAGCTTTCTTT
CASVGQGRTEAFF
>TRBV5-6|NA|TRBJ1-1|few
TGTGCCAGCAGCCCGGTTGGGGGGCTTGGGCGGAGGAACACTGAAGCTTTCTTT
CASSPVGGLGRRNTEAFF
>TRBV6-2/TRBV6-3|TRBD2|TRBJ2-1|NA
TGTGCCAGTTCGCGGGGGTTCTACAATGAGCAGTTCTTC
CASSRGFYNEQFF
>TRBV5-4|TRBD1|TRBJ2-5|few
TGTGCCAGCAGCGCGGACAGGAAAGAGACCCAGTACTTC
CASSADRKETQYF
>TRBV29-1|NA|TRBJ2-3|few
TGCAGCGGCGATACCGGCACGCAGTATTTT
CSGDTGTQYF
>TRBV29-1|TRBD2|TRBJ2-2|few
TGCAGCGTTATTTTCGGCGGGGGTAGCACCGGGGAGCTGTTTTTT
CSVIFGGGSTGELFF
>TRBV12-3/TRBV12-4|TRBD2|TRBJ2-2|few
TGTGCCAGCAGTCTGGGACTAGCGGTTGTGGGGCTGTTTTTT
CASSLGLAVVGLFF
>TRBV7-2|NA|TRBJ1-2|NA
TGTGCCAGCAGCTCTCAGGGAAGGGGCTACACCTTC
CASSSQGRGYTF
>TRBV5-5|TRBD1|TRBJ2-5|few
TGTGCCAGCAGCATGGGACAGGGGGCCGGACAAGAGACCCAGTACTTC
CASSMGQGAGQETQYF
>TRBV20-1|NA|TRBJ1-5|NA
TGCAGTGCTAGGGTCACAGGCGGGAGCAATCAGCCCCAGCATTTT
CSARVTGGSNQPQHF
>TRBV4-1|NA|TRBJ2-3|NA
TGCGCCAGCAGCCCCGGGGGCAGGGCCCATACGCAGTATTTT
CASSPGGRAHTQYF
>TRBV11-2|TRBD2|TRBJ2-1|few
TGTGCCAGCAGATCGCCGGGACTAGCGGATTACAATGAGCAGTTCTTC
CASRSPGLADYNEQFF
>TRBV9|TRBD1|TRBJ1-6|NA
TGTGCCAGCAGCGTAGCCCTAGAAGGGGGCGATTCACCCCTCCACTTT
CASSVALEGGDSPLHF
>TRBV6-6|NA|TRBJ2-1|few
TGTGCCAGCAGTTACAGTGTCAGGGACCCTTTCTTCTTC
CASSYSVRDPFFF
>TRBV12-3/TRBV12-4|TRBD1|TRBJ2-5|many
TGTGCCAGCAGTGTCGGACAGGGTGTGGAGACCCAGTACTTC
CASSVGQGVETQYF
>TRBV7-2|NA|TRBJ2-3|few
TGTGCCAGCAGCTCCCCCGCCGGGACTTCCCGCACAGATACGCAGTATTTT
CASSSPAGTSRTDTQYF
>TRBV7-6|NA|TRBJ1-1|few
TGTGCCAGCAGCTTCTCGGGACGGAGAGGAAACACTGAAGCTTTCTTT
CASSFSGRRGNTEAFF
>TRBV29-1|TRBD1|TRBJ2-5|few
TGCAGCGGCACAGGGGAGAACCAAGAGACCCAGTACTTC
CSGTGENQETQYF
>TRBV29-1|NA|TRBJ1-1|NA
TGCAGCGTCCCCTTAAGGGAGAACACTGAAGCTTTCTTT
CSVPLRENTEAFF
>TRBV11-2|TRBD1|TRBJ1-3|few
TGTGCCAGCAGCTTAGTCCCCGGGACAGGGGCTGGAAACACCATATATTTT
CASSLVPGTGAGNTIYF
>TRBV6-2/TRBV6-3|TRBD2|TRBJ2-3|NA
TGTGCCAGCAGCGACACCGTAGCGGGAGGGCCAGGAGATACGCAGTATTTT
CASSDTVAGGPGDTQYF
>TRBV7-8|TRBD2|TRBJ2-2|NA
TGTGCCAGCAGCTTACCCAGACTAGCGAGCGACACCGGGGAGCTGTTTTTT
CASSLPRLASDTGELFF
>TRBV6-5|NA|TRBJ1-3|few
TGTGCCAGCACTCCTGCGGGGAATAGAAACACCATATATTTT
CASTPAGNRNTIYF
>TRBV6-1|TRBD1|TRBJ1-1|NA
TGTGCCAGCACCAGAGGACAGGGGCGATACGCTGAAGCTTTCTTT
CASTRGQGRYAEAFF
>TRBV5-4|TRBD1|TRBJ1-2|NA
TGTGCCAGCAGCCGGGGACAGGGGGACTATGGCTACACCTTC
CASSRGQGDYGYTF
>TRBV19|TRBD1|TRBJ2-1|NA
TGTGCCAGTAGTATTTCCACAGGGGTTCATGAGCAGTTCTTC
CASSISTGVHEQFF
>TRBV24-1|TRBD1|TRBJ2-7|NA
TGTGCCACCAGTGAATCCGGGACAGGGCTCTACGAGCAGTACTTC
CATSESGTGLYEQYF
>TRBV14|NA|TRBJ2-1|NA
TGTGCCAGCAGCCAAGTCCCCGGACAGTCGGGGGACAATGAGCAGTTCTTC
CASSQVPGQSGDNEQFF
>TRBV6-2/TRBV6-3|TRBD2|TRBJ2-3|few
TGTGCCAGCAGCGCGGGAGTCTTCCCAGATACGCAGTATTTT
CASSAGVFPDTQYF
>TRBV5-1|TRBD1|TRBJ1-4|NA
TGCGCCAGCAGCCGGACAGGGGACACAACTAATGAAAAACTGTTTTTT
CASSRTGDTTNEKLFF
>TRBV6-1|TRBD2|TRBJ2-1|NA
TGTGCCAGCAGTTTCTCTAACGGGGGAGGGAAGCAGTTCTTC
CASSFSNGGGKQFF
>TRBV24-1|TRBD2|TRBJ2-3|few
TGTGCCACCAGTGATCCAACTAGCGGGAGCACAGATACGCAGTATTTT
CATSDPTSGSTDTQYF
>TRBV5-1|TRBD2|TRBJ2-3|NA
TGCGCCAGCGGACGGGGGGGAAGCACAGATACGCAGTATTTT
CASGRGGSTDTQYF
>TRBV15|TRBD2|TRBJ2-1|few
TGTGCCACCAGCATCGACGCCGGGAGGGCCTCCTACAATGAGCAGTTCTTC
CATSIDAGRASYNEQFF
>TRBV5-1|TRBD1|TRBJ2-7|NA
TGCGCCAGCAGCTTGGGGTTCGGGGACAGAATTCCTAACGAGCAGTACTTC
CASSLGFGDRIPNEQYF
>TRBV28|TRBD2|TRBJ2-1|many
TGTGCCAGCAGTCCGGGACCCCCGGCTAGCGGGAGAAAGAATGAGCAGTTCTTC
CASSPGPPASGRKNEQFF
>TRBV6-2/TRBV6-3|NA|TRBJ2-1|NA
TGTGCCAGCAGTTTCCCTCGGGGTAGCTTAGGAGAGCAGTTCTTC
CASSFPRGSLGEQFF
>TRBV2|TRBD1|TRBJ1-1|NA
TGTGCCAGCAGTGAAAGGCAGGGGGCGTTTTCTGAAGCTTTCTTT
CASSERQGAFSEAFF
>TRBV7-2|TRBD2|TRBJ2-3|NA
TGTGCCAGCAGCTTAGGCCAGCGGGAGTATGGTACGCAGTATTTT
CASSLGQREYGTQYF